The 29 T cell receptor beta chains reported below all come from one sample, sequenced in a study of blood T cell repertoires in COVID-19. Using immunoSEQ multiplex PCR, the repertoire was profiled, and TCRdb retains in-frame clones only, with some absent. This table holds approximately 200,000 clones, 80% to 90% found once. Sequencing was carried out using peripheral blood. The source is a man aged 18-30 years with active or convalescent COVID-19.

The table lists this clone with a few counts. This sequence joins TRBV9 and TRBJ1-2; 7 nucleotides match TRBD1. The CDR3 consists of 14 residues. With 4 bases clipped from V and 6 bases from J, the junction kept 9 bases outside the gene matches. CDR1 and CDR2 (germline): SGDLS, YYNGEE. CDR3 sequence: CASSPRGFGHGYTF. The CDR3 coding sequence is TGTGCCAGCAGCCCCAGGGGGTTTGGGCATGGCTACACCTTC.

The DNA for the CDR3 is TGCAGCGTTGTGGGGGGGGTAGTGGGCACTGAAGCTTTCTTT. Translated: CSVVGGVVGTEAFF. The chain combines TRBV29-1 with TRBJ1-1, with D possibly matching TRBD1 (5 bases). Trimming shortened V by 4 bases and J by 4 bases, and 16 bases separated the two germline ends. The CDR3 length is 14 residues. Germline V lookup: CDR1 SQVTM, CDR2 ANQGSEA.

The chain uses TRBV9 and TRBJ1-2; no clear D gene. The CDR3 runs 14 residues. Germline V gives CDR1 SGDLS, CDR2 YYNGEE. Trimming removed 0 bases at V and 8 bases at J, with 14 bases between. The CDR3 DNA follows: TGTGCCAGCAGCGTAGGGGCCCTTTTTCAGGGCTACACCTTC. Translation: CASSVGALFQGYTF. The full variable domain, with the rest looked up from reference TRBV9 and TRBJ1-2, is DSGVTQTPKHLITATGQRVTLRCSPRSGDLSVYWYQQSLDQGLQFLIQYYNGEERAKGNILERFSAQQFPDLHSELNLSSLELGDSALYFCASSVGALFQGYTFGSGTRLTVV.

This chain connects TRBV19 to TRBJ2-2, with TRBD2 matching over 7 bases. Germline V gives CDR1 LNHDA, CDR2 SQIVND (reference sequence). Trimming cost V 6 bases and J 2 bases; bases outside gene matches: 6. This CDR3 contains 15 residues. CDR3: CASRAGTKNTGELFF. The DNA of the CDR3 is TGTGCCAGTAGAGCCGGGACTAAAAACACCGGGGAGCTGTTTTTT.

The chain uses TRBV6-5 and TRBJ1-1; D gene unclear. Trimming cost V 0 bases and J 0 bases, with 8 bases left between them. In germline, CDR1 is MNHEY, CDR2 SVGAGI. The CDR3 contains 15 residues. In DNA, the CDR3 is TGTGCCAGCAGTTACTCGGGCGGGCTGAACACTGAAGCTTTCTTT. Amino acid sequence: CASSYSGGLNTEAFF.

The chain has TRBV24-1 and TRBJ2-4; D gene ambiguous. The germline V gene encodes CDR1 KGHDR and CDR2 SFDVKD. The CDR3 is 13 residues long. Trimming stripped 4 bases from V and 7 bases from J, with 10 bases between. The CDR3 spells CATSDVSINIQYF. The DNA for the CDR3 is TGTGCCACCAGTGACGTTAGTATCAACATTCAGTACTTC.

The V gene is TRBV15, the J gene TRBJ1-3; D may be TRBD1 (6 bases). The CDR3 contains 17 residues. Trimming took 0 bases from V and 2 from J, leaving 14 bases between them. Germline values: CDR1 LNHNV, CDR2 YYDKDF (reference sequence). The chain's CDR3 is CATSRDQGLRAGNTIYF. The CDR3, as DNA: TGTGCCACCAGCAGAGATCAGGGGTTAAGGGCTGGAAACACCATATATTTT.

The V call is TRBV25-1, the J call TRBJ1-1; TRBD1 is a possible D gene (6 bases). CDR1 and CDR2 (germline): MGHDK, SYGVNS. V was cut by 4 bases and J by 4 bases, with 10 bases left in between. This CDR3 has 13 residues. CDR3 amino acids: CASSAGVATEAFF. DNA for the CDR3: TGTGCCAGCAGTGCAGGGGTTGCCACTGAAGCTTTCTTT.

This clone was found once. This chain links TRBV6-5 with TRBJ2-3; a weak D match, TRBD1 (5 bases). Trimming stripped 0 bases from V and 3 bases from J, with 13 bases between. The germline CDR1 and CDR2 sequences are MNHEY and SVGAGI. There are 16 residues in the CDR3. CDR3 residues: CASSYSSQGGTDTQYF. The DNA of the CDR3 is TGTGCCAGCAGTTACTCGTCGCAGGGTGGGACAGATACGCAGTATTTT.

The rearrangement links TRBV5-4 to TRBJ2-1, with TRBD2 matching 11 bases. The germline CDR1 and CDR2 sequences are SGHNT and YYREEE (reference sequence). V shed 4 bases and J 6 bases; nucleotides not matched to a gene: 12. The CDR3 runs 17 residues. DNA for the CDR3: TGTGCCAGCAGCCCTGGGTTGGTAGCGGGAGGGGGCAATGAGCAGTTCTTC. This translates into CASSPGLVAGGGNEQFF.

CDR3 amino acids: CASRTGTAYGYTF. CDR3 coding DNA: TGTGCCAGCAGAACCGGGACAGCCTATGGCTACACCTTC. The rearrangement joins TRBV6-5 to TRBJ1-2; 7 positions match TRBD1. The CDR3 has 13 amino acids. V shed 6 bases and J 4 bases; nucleotides not matched to a gene: 5. CDR1 MNHEY and CDR2 SVGAGI come from the germline V gene.

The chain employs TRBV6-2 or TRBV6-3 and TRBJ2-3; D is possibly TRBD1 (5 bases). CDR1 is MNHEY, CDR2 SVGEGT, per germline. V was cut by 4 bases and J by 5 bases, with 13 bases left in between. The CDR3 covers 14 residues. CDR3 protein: CASSFETARDTQYF. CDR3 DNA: TGTGCCAGCAGTTTCGAGACAGCTAGAGATACGCAGTATTTT.

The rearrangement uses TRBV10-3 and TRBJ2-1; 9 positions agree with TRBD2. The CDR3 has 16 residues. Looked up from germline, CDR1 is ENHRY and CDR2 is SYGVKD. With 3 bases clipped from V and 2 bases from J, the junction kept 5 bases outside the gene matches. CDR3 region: CAISDMRLAAYNEQFF. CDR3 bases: TGTGCCATCAGTGATATGCGACTAGCGGCCTACAATGAGCAGTTCTTC.

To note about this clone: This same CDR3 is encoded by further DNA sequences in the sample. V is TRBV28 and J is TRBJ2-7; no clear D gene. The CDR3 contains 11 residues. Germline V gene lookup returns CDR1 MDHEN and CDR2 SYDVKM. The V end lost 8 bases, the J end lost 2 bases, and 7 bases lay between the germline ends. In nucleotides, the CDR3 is TGTGCCAGCCGTGGGCCCTACGAGCAGTACTTC. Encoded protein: CASRGPYEQYF.

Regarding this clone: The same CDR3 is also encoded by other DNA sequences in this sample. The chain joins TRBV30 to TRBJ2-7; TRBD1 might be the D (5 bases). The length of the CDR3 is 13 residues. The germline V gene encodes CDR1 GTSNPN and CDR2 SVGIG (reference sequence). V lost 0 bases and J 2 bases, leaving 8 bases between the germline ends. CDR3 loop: CAWSVGETYEQYF. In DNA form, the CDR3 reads TGTGCCTGGAGTGTAGGGGAAACCTACGAGCAGTACTTC.

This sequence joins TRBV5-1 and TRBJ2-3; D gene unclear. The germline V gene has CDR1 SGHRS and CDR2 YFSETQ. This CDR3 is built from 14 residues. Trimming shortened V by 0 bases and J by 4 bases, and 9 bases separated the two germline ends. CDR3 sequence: CASSLEFGPDTQYF. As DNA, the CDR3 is TGCGCCAGCAGCTTGGAATTTGGCCCAGATACGCAGTATTTT.

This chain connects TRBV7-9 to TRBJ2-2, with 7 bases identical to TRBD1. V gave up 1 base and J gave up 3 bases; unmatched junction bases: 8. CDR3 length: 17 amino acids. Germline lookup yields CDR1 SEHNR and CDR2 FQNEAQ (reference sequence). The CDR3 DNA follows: TGTGCCAGCAGCTTAGATCCGCAGGGGGTACACACCGGGGAGCTGTTTTTT. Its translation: CASSLDPQGVHTGELFF.

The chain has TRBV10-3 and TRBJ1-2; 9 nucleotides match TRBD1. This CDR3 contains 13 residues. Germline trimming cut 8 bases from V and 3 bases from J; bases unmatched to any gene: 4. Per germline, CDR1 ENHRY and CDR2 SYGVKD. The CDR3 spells CAIPGQGDYGYTF. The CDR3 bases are TGTGCCATCCCGGGACAGGGAGACTATGGCTACACCTTC.

This CDR3 is CASSHGVRQPQHF. Here the CDR3 DNA reads TGTGCCAGCAGCCACGGGGTAAGACAGCCCCAGCATTTT. The chain links TRBV3-1 (or the pseudogene TRBV3-2) to TRBJ1-5, with D uncertain. The CDR3 has 13 amino acids. Trimming shortened V by 3 bases and J by 7 bases, and 10 bases separated the two germline ends. Germline V gives CDR1 LGHDT, CDR2 YNNKEL (reference sequence).

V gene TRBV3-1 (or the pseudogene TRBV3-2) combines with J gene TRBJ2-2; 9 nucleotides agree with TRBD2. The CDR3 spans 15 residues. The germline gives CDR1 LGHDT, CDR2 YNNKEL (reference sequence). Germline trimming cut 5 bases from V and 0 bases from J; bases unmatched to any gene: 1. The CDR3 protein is CASSASGTNTGELFF. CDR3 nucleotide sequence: TGTGCCAGCAGCGCTAGCGGGACGAACACCGGGGAGCTGTTTTTT.

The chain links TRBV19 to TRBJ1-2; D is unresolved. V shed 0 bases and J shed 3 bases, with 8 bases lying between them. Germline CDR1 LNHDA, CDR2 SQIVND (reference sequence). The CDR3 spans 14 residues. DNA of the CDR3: TGTGCCAGTAGTATAGAAACTTTCTACTATGGCTACACCTTC. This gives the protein CASSIETFYYGYTF.

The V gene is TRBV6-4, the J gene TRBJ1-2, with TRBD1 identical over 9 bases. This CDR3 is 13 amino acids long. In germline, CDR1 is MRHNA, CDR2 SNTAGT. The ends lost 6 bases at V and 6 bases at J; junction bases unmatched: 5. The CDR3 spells CASSFTGGDGYTF. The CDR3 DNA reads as TGTGCCAGCAGCTTTACAGGGGGCGATGGCTACACCTTC.

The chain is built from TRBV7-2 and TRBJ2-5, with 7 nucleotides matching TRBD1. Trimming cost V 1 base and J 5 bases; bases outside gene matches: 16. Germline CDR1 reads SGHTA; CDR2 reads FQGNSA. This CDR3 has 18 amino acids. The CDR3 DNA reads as TGTGCCAGCAGCTTAGGAGAAGGGGACAGCCACCCCCCGGAGACCCAGTACTTC. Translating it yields CASSLGEGDSHPPETQYF.

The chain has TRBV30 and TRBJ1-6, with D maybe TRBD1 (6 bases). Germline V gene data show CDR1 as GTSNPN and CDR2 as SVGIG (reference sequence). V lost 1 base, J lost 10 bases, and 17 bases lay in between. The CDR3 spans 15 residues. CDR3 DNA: TGTGCCTGGAGTGCCACAGGGCCATGGGAGTCACCCCTCCACTTT. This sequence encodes CAWSATGPWESPLHF.

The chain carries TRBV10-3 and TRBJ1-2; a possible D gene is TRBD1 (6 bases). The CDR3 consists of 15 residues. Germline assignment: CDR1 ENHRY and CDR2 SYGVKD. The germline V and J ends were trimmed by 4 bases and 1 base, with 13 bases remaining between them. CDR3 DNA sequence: TGTGCCATCAGTGGCCATGACAGGCATAACTATGGCTACACCTTC. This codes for CAISGHDRHNYGYTF.

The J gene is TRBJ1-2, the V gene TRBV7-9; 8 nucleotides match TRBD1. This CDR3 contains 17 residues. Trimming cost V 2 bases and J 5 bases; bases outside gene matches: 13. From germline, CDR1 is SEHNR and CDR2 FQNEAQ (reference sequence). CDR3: CASSLLPGAGGKYGYTF. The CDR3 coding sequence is TGTGCCAGCAGCTTACTTCCGGGGGCAGGGGGCAAGTATGGCTACACCTTC. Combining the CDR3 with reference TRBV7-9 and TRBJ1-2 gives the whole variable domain DTGVSQNPRHKITKRGQNVTFRCDPISEHNRLYWYRQTLGQGPEFLTYFQNEAQLEKSRLLSDRFSAERPKGSFSTLEIQRTEQGDSAMYLCASSLLPGAGGKYGYTFGSGTRLTVV.

The CDR3 reads CASGPMTSGRSHEQFF. DNA for the CDR3: TGTGCCAGCGGACCAATGACTAGCGGGAGAAGCCATGAGCAGTTCTTC. The chain combines TRBV7-9 with TRBJ2-1; 12 nucleotides align to TRBD2. This CDR3 has 16 residues. Trimming took 8 bases from V and 8 from J; bases not matched to a gene: 13. Germline values: CDR1 SEHNR, CDR2 FQNEAQ (reference sequence).

The CDR3 reads CASSEQGREETQYF. The CDR3, as DNA: TGTGCCAGCAGCGAACAGGGTCGGGAAGAGACCCAGTACTTC. The chain uses TRBV3-1 (or the pseudogene TRBV3-2) and TRBJ2-5; D is possibly TRBD1 (6 bases). The CDR3 extends over 14 amino acids. CDR1 and CDR2 from the germline V gene are LGHDT and YNNKEL (reference sequence). With 5 bases removed from V and 3 bases from J, the gap between germline ends came to 13 bases.

In DNA, the CDR3 is TGTGCCAGCAGCCAAGTTCCCCTGTCACCCCTCCACTTT. Residues: CASSQVPLSPLHF. The chain recombines TRBV4-2 with TRBJ1-6; D gene ambiguous. The CDR3 covers 13 residues. CDR1 is LGHNA, CDR2 YNFKEQ, per germline. V lost 1 base, J lost 10 bases, and 8 bases lay in between.